A selection of T cell receptor beta chains follows, all from one sample in a study of response to subunit inactivated influenza vaccine. TCRdb itself ran the RT-PCR reads through MiXCR, one entry per CDR3 protein. The sample carries roughly 460,000 distinct CDR3 sequences, approximately 11% recorded once. The material sequenced was PBMCs from blood, taken more than 35 days after vaccination. These receptors came from a man in his fifties who received an inactivated influenza vaccine. Each CDR3 is given with its conserved first and last residue.

v_gene,CDR3aa
TRBV6-1,CASSRRQISSYNSPLHF
TRBV12-3/TRBV12-4,CASSRASGNTIYF
TRBV12-3/TRBV12-4,CASSFVGQPEKLFF
TRBV20-1,CSASQSGYEQYF
TRBV5-6,CASSWAYLGQDSPLHF
TRBV7-2,CASSLVSGYQETQYF
TRBV20-1,CSAPIYNEQFF
TRBV10-3,CAISLGIAGQYNEQFF
TRBV5-6,CASSAPGTPEGLF
TRBV5-1,CASSGTSGTSHEQYF
TRBV15,CATSRGYRGGSTDTQYF
TRBV6-1,CASKPPTGGPYEQYF
TRBV7-2,CASSTDREDEQYF
TRBV5-4,CASSLRRRGANEQFF
TRBV15,CATSRKRRGLNEQFF
TRBV7-8,CASSSRDRGHTEAFF
TRBV12-3/TRBV12-4,CASRGGANEKLFF
TRBV7-9,CASSFLDRVYGYTF
TRBV6-6,CASSHERELFF
TRBV5-6,CASSLLGQGIHNEQFF
TRBV7-2,CASSLESSVAAEAFF
TRBV5-5,CASSNLGGRNIQYF
TRBV20-1,CSARDLREWGNEQFF
TRBV4-3,CASSQDSGPAGDIQYF
TRBV20-1,CSARGTETYEQYF
TRBV6-5,CASSYTEPRDRGPDTQYF
TRBV5-1,CASSSTGDGNTIYF
TRBV10-3,CASRGGPYGANVLTF
TRBV20-1,CSARDLTFSGSGYEQYF
TRBV3-1,CASSQGTGGMYEQYF
TRBV6-1,CASKRSSGAPYEQYF
TRBV29-1,CSVGQRDTQYF
TRBV12-3/TRBV12-4,CASRSWTSGRANEQFF
TRBV12-3/TRBV12-4,CASGRMNTEAFF
TRBV5-1,CASQGTNILKTQYF
TRBV7-2,CANTFGQMNTEAFF
TRBV7-8,CASSLIPGSGYTF
TRBV20-1,CSARDPRGGDTQYF
TRBV6-1,CAIGSGKDYNEQFF
TRBV28,CASSLPDREYYEQYF
TRBV3-1,CASSQGDYRTDTQYF
TRBV5-1,CASSSTWDSGTYEQYF
TRBV24-1,CATSDSRTGMGEQYF
TRBV5-1,CASSLWQGAYEQYF
TRBV5-1,CASSGVRLGYTF
TRBV27,CASSLDPWTYEQYF
TRBV28,CASSLRVADYTF
TRBV9,CASSTYGGEFADTQYF
TRBV20-1,CSARAETQYF
TRBV4-1,CASSQVADNEQFF
TRBV11-2,CASSNHRGEETQYF
TRBV6-1,CASSMGRSGNTIYF
TRBV15,CATQGTSSYNEQFF
TRBV18,CASSTRQGDEQFF
TRBV29-1,CSVEDRSGSSYNEQFF
TRBV29-1,CSVDRTGGTEAFF
TRBV7-9,CASSPGTDLNSPLHF
TRBV11-1,CASSREVGRKNLAKNIQYF